This entry lists 2 T cell receptor beta chains sequenced from one sample in a study of CD8 T cells in Susac syndrome. Random-hexamer reverse transcription was applied to roughly 0.5 to 1 ug RNA. TCRdb re-called the immunoSEQ multiplex PCR reads through MiXCR, storing one row per CDR3 protein. Of some 260,000 distinct CDR3 sequences in the sample, approximately 84% were seen once. Material: CD8+ T cells from PBMCs. All receptors derive from a human donor with multiple sclerosis.

The genes are TRBV27 and TRBJ1-5, with D perhaps matching TRBD1 (5 bases). The germline V gene encodes CDR1 MNHEY and CDR2 SMNVEV (reference sequence). This CDR3 has 13 residues. Trimming stripped 8 bases from V and 6 bases from J, with 14 bases between. DNA for the CDR3: TGTGCCAGCGCGGCGGGGAGGGGTCAGCCCCAGCATTTT. This encodes CASAAGRGQPQHF.

This clonotype was counted a single time. The rearrangement uses TRBV9 and TRBJ1-2; D gene unclear. Germline V gene sequence: CDR1 SGDLS, CDR2 YYNGEE. The CDR3 has 9 residues. The CDR3 region is CVGSDGYTF. CDR3 sequence (DNA): TGTGTTGGGAGTGATGGCTACACCTTC.